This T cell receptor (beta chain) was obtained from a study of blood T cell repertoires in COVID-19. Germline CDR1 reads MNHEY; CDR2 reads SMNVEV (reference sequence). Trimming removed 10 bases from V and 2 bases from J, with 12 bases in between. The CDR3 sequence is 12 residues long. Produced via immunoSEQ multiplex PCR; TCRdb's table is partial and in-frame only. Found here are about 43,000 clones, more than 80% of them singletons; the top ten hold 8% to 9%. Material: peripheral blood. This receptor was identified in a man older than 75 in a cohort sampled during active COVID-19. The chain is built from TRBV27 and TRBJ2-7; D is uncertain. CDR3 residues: CATPPVTYEQYF. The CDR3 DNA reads TGTGCCACCCCCCCCGTTACCTACGAGCAGTACTTC.